A selection of T cell receptor beta chains follows, all from one sample in a study of blood T cells in healthy people across ages. One entry per CDR3 protein, called by TCRdb with MiXCR from the 5' RACE reads. In the table there are roughly 500,000 distinct CDR3 sequences, roughly 28% of which are singletons. Sequenced input: blood. All receptors derive from a woman in her 70s in good health. Both conserved end residues are trimmed from each CDR3. Each record gives: V gene, J gene, D gene, CDR3 protein. The D gene is left open where the match is weak.

>TRBV19|.|.
ASSIEGSSRETQY
>TRBV20-1|TRBJ2-1|.
SASPGRTKEGEQF
>TRBV2|TRBJ1-2|.
AGRLIANYGYT
>TRBV5-5|TRBJ1-5|.
ASSLWEFQPQH
>TRBV29-1|TRBJ2-5|TRBD1
SAWTGGGKTQY
>TRBV7-9|TRBJ1-1|TRBD1
ASSSTGRVSGGTEAF
>TRBV10-2|TRBJ1-4|.
ASSEGGINEKPF
>TRBV4-3|TRBJ1-2|TRBD1
ASSQVTGGGYGYT
>TRBV10-3|TRBJ2-3|.
AISESVLATDTQY
>TRBV12-5|TRBJ2-5|TRBD2
ASGFGLAGGETQY
>TRBV7-2|TRBJ2-5|TRBD1
ASSLRGQGAGGTQY
>TRBV21-1|.|.
ASSSSQGSDEQY
>TRBV7-9|TRBJ2-3|.
ASTPNPLSVTKDTQY
>TRBV5-1|TRBJ2-5|.
ASSTQRGVETQY
>TRBV28|TRBJ2-7|.
ASRGVTDEQY
>TRBV7-3|TRBJ2-3|.
ASSLLGGAVEDTQY
>TRBV15|TRBJ1-2|.
ATRLLYEDGYT
>TRBV6-2/TRBV6-3|TRBJ1-4|.
ASSYFRPEKLF
>TRBV30|TRBJ1-2|.
AWSSSIREDYGYT
>TRBV20-1|TRBJ2-5|TRBD2
SARGLAGDGNEQL
>TRBV4-2|TRBJ1-2|.
ASSQEEDWAGDYGYT
>TRBV20-1|TRBJ1-4|TRBD1
SARDRGRGREKLF
>TRBV7-2|TRBJ2-1|TRBD1
ASSIDRGLYNEQL
>TRBV29-1|TRBJ1-4|.
STSKVDLGEKLF
>TRBV7-2|TRBJ1-2|TRBD1
ASSLARWTGPGVGYT
>TRBV5-1|TRBJ2-4|.
ASSFRGRGLDIQY
>TRBV3-1|TRBJ1-1|.
ASSQTPGLAAF
>TRBV9|TRBJ2-5|.
ASSAQGRETQY
>TRBV9|TRBJ2-1|TRBD1
ASSVRVGTGEENEQF
>TRBV20-1|TRBJ1-1|.
SARALGRDTEAF
>TRBV20-1|.|.
SARSYEQY
>TRBV7-9|TRBJ2-5|TRBD2
ASSLAGTTETQY
>TRBV3-1|TRBJ2-1|TRBD2
ASSLPRTSGGIREQF
>TRBV5-1|TRBJ2-2|.
ASSWGRDGLAGELF
>TRBV4-3|TRBJ1-6|TRBD1
ASSQGTGPNNSPLH
>TRBV18|TRBJ2-1|TRBD2
ASSPASGSNEQF
>TRBV2|TRBJ1-1|TRBD1
ASRPWDREVGDTEAF
>TRBV5-1|TRBJ2-7|.
ASREQGTSYEQC
>TRBV7-9|TRBJ1-4|TRBD1
AGSSDRGNEKLF
>TRBV24-1|TRBJ1-5|.
ATSDFGEMPQH
>TRBV4-1|TRBJ2-7|.
ASSQLRQALGNEQY
>TRBV11-2|TRBJ2-2|.
ASALSFATGELF
>TRBV20-1|TRBJ2-3|.
SARDPPADTQY
>TRBV7-9|TRBJ1-1|.
ASSLSRTEAF
>TRBV21-1|.|.
ASSKGTGDYEQY
>TRBV12-3/TRBV12-4|TRBJ1-2|.
ASSLAGFNYGYT
>TRBV20-1|TRBJ2-1|TRBD2
SVPPQAGGHNEQF
>TRBV12-3/TRBV12-4|TRBJ2-5|TRBD2
ASSLGLAVGPETQY
>TRBV4-1|.|.
ASSQGVSGYHNEQF
>TRBV19|TRBJ2-5|.
AGSSAGTQY
>TRBV7-2|TRBJ1-4|.
ASSLGVPSNEKLF
>TRBV3-1|.|.
ASSGRDSTYEQY